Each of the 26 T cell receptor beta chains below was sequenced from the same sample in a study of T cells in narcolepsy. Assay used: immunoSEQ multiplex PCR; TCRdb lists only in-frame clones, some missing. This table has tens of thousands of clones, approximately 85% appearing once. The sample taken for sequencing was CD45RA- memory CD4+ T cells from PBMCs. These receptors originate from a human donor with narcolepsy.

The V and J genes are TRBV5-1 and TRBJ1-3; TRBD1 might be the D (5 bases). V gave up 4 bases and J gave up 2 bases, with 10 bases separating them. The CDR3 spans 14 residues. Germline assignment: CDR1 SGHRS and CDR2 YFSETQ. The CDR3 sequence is CASSRRGAGNTIYF. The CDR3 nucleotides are TGCGCCAGCAGCCGGAGGGGAGCTGGAAACACCATATATTTT.

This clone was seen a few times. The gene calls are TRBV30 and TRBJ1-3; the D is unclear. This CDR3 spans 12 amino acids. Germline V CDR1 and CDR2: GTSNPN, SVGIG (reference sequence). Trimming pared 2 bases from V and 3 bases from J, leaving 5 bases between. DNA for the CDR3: TGTGCCTGGAGTAGTAATGGAAACACCATATATTTT. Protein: CAWSSNGNTIYF.

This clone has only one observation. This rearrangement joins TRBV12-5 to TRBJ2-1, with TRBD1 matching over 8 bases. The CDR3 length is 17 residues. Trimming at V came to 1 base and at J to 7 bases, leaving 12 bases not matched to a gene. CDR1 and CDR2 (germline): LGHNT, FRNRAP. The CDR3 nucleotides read TGTGCTAGTGGTTTGGGGGCAGGGGGCTTGGATACGAATGAGCAGTTCTTC. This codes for CASGLGAGGLDTNEQFF.

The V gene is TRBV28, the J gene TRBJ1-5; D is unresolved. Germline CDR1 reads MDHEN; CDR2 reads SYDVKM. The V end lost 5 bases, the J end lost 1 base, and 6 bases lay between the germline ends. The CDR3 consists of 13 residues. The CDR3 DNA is TGTGCCAGCAGTGGAGACAGCAATCAGCCCCAGCATTTT. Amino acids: CASSGDSNQPQHF. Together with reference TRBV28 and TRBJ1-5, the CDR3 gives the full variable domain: DVKVTQSSRYLVKRTGEKVFLECVQDMDHENMFWYRQDPGLGLRLIYFSYDVKMKEKGDIPEGYSVSREKKERFSLILESASTNQTSMYLCASSGDSNQPQHFGDGTRLSIL.

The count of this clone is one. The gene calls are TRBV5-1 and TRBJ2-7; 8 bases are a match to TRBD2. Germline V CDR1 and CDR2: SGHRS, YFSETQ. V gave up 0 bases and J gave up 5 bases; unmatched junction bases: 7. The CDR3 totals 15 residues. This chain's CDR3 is CASSLGGVGRDEQYF. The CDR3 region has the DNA TGCGCCAGCAGCTTGGGAGGGGTCGGGAGGGACGAGCAGTACTTC.

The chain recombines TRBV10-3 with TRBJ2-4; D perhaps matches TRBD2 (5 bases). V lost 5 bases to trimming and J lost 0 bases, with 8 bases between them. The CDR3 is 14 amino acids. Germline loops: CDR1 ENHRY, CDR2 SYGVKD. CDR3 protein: CAISSSGAKNIQYF. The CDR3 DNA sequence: TGTGCCATCAGTTCAAGCGGAGCCAAAAACATTCAGTACTTC.

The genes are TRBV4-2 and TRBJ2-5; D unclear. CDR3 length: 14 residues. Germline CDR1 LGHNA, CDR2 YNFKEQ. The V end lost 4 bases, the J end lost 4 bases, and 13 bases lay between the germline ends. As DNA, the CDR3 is TGTGCCAGCAGCCCTCTAGGATCCGGAGAGACCCAGTACTTC. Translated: CASSPLGSGETQYF.

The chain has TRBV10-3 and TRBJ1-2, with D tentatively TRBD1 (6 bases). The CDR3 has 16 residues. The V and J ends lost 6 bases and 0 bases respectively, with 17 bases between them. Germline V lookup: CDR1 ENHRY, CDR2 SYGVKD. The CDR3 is CAIRTGQTASNYGYTF. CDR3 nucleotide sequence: TGTGCCATCAGAACAGGACAGACCGCCTCTAACTATGGCTACACCTTC.

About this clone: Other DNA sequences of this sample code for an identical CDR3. CDR3 sequence (DNA): TGTGCCAGTAGTATAGAGGGGGAAACTGAAGCTTTCTTT. Translating it yields CASSIEGETEAFF. The V and J genes are TRBV19 and TRBJ1-1; maybe TRBD1 (5 bases). This CDR3 has 13 amino acids. Germline V gene lookup returns CDR1 LNHDA and CDR2 SQIVND (reference sequence). V shed 0 bases and J shed 5 bases, with 7 bases lying between them.

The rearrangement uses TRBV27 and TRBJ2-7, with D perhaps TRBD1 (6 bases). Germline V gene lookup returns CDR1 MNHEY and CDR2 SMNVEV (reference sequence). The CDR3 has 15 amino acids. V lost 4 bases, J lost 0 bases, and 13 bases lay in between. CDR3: CASSSGDKHSYEQYF. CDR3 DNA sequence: TGTGCCAGCAGTTCTGGGGACAAGCACTCCTACGAGCAGTACTTC.

For the CDR3, the DNA is TGTGCCAGCAGCCGCCAGGGGACGGGTGGCTACACCTTC. It encodes CASSRQGTGGYTF. The rearrangement joins TRBV5-6 to TRBJ1-2; D perhaps matches TRBD1 (6 bases). The CDR3 length is 13 residues. Trimming cost V 4 bases and J 7 bases, with 14 bases left between them. Germline lookup yields CDR1 SGHDT and CDR2 YYEEEE.

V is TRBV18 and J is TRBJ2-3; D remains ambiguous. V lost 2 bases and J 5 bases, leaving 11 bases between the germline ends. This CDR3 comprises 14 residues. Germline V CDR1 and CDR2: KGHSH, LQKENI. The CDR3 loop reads CASSPAGFIDTQYF. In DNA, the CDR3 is TGTGCCAGCTCACCAGCAGGATTCATAGATACGCAGTATTTT.

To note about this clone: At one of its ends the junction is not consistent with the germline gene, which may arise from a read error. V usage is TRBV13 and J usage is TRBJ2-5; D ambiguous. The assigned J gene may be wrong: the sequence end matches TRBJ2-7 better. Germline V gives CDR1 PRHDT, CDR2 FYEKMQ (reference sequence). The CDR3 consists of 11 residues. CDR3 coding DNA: TGTGCCAGCAGTTTAGTCTACGAGCAGTACTTC. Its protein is CASSLVYEQYF.

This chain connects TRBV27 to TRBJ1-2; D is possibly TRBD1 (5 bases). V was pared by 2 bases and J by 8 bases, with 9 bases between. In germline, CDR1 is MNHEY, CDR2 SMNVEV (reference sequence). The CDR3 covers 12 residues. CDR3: CASSLNGDGYTF. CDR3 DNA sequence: TGTGCCAGCAGTTTAAACGGGGACGGCTACACCTTC.

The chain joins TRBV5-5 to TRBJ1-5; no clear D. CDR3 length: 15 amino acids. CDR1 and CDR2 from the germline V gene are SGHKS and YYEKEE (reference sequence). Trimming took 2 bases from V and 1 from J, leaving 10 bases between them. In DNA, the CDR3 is TGTGCCAGCAGCTTAGGACGGATAAGCAATCAGCCCCAGCATTTT. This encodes CASSLGRISNQPQHF.

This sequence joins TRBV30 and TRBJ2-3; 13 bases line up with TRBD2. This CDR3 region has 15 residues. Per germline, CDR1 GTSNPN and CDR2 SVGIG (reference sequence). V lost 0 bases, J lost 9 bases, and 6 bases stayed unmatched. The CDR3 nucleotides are TGTGCCTGGAGTGTACTAGCGGGGGGGTCGGGAACGCAGTATTTT. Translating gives CAWSVLAGGSGTQYF.

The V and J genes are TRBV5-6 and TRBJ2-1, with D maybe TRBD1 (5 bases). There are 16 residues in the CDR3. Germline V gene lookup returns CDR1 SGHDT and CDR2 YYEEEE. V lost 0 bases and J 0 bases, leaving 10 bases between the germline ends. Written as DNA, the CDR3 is TGTGCCAGCAGCTTGGCCGCAGGGATCTCCTACAATGAGCAGTTCTTC. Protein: CASSLAAGISYNEQFF.

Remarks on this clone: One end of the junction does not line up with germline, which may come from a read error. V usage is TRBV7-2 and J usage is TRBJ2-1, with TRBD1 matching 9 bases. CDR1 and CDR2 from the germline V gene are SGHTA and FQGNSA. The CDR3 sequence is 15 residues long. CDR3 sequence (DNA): TGTGCCAGCAGCGTAGCCGGGACAGGGCGCGATGAGCAGTTCTTC. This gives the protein CASSVAGTGRDEQFF.

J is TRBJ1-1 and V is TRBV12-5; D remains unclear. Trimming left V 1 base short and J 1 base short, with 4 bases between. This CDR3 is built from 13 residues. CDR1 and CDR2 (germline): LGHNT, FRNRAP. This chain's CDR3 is CASGLGPNTEAFF. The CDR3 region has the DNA TGTGCTAGTGGTTTGGGCCCGAACACTGAAGCTTTCTTT.

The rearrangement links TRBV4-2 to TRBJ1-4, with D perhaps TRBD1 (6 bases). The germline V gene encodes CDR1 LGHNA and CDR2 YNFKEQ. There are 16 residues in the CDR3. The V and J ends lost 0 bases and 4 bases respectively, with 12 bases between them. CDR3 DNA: TGTGCCAGCAGCCAAGATCGGGGGGGCAGTAATGAAAAACTGTTTTTT. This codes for CASSQDRGGSNEKLFF.

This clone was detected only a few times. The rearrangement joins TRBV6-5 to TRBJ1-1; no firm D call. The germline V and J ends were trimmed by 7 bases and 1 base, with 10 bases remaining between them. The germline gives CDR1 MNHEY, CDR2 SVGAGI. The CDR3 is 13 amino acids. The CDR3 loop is CASISPGNTEAFF. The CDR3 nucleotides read TGTGCCAGCATCTCGCCAGGGAACACTGAAGCTTTCTTT.

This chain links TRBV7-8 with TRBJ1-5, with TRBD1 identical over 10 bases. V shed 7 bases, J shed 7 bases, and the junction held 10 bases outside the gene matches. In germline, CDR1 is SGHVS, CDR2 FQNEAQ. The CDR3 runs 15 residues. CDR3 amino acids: CASTVMTGGQQPQHF. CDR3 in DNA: TGTGCCAGCACCGTTATGACAGGGGGCCAACAGCCCCAGCATTTT.

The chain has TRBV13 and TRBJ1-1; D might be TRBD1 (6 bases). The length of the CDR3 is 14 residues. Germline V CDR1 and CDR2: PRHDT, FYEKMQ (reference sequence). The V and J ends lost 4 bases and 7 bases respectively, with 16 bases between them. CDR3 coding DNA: TGTGCCAGCAGCTCTCTACAGGGTCGAGGTGAAGCTTTCTTT. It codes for CASSSLQGRGEAFF.

CDR3 coding DNA: TGTGCCAGCAGCTTAGGGCCTATACAAGAGACCCAGTACTTC. Amino acids: CASSLGPIQETQYF. The V gene is TRBV7-6, the J gene TRBJ2-5; D uncertain. This CDR3 contains 14 residues. Germline CDR1 is SGHVS and CDR2 is FNYEAQ. V was cut by 1 base and J by 2 bases, with 8 bases left in between.

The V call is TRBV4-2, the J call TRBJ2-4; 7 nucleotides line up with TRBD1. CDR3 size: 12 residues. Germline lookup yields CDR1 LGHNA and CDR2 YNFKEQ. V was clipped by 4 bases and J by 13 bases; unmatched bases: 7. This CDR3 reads CASSPPGQEQYF. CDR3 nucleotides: TGTGCCAGCAGCCCGCCTGGACAGGAGCAGTACTTC.

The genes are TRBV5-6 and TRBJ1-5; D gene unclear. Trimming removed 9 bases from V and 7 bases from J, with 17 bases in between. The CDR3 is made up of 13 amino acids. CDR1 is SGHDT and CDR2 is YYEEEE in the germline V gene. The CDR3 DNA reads TGTGCCAACCCTGAAGGGAGAAGACAGCCCCAGCATTTT. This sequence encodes CANPEGRRQPQHF. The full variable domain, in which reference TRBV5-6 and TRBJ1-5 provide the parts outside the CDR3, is DAGVTQSPTHLIKTRGQQVTLRCSPKSGHDTVSWYQQALGQGPQFIFQYYEEEERQRGNFPDRFSGHQFPNYSSELNVNALLLGDSALYLCANPEGRRQPQHFGDGTRLSIL.